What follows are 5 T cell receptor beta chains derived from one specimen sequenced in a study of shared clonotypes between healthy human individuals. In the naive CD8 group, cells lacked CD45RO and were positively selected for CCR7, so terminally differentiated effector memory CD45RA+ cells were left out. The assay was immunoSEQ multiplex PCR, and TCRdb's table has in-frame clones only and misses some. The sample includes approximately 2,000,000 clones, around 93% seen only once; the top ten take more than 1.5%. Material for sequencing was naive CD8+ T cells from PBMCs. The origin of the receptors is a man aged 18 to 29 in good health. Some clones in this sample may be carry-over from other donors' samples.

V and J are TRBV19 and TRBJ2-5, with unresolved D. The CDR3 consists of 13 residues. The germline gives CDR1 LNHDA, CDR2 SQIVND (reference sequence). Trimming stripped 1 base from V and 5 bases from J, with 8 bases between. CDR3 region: CASSIAGPETQYF. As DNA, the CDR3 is TGTGCCAGTAGTATAGCAGGTCCGGAGACCCAGTACTTC. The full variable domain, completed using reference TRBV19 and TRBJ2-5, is DGGITQSPKYLFRKEGQNVTLSCEQNLNHDAMYWYRQDPGQGLRLIYYSQIVNDFQKGDIAEGYSVSREKKESFPLTVTSAQKNPTAFYLCASSIAGPETQYFGPGTRLLVL.

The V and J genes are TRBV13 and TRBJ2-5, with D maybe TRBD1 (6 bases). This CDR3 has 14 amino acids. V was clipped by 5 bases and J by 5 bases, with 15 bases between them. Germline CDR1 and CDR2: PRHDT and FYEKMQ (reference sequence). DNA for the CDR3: TGTGCCAGCAGCCTCGCAGGGGTAGGCGAGACCCAGTACTTC. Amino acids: CASSLAGVGETQYF.

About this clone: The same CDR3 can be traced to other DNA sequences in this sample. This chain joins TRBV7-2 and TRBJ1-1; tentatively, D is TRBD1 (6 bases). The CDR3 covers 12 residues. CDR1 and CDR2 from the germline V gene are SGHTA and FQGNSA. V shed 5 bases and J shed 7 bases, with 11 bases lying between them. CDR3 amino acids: CASSPRDIEAFF. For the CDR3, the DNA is TGTGCCAGCAGCCCGCGGGACATTGAAGCTTTCTTT.

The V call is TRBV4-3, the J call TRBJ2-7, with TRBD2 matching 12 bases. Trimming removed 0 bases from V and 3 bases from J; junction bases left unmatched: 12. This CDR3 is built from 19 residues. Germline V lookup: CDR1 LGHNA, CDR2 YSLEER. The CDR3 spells CASSQDWGLAGGPSYEQYF. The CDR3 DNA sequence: TGCGCCAGCAGCCAAGATTGGGGGCTAGCGGGAGGGCCAAGCTACGAGCAGTACTTC.

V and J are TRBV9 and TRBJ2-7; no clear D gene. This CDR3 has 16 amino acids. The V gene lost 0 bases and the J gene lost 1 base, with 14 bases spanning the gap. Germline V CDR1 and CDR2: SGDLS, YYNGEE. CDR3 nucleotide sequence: TGTGCCAGCAGCGTAGGGGGAAAGCCTCTTTCCTACGAGCAGTACTTC. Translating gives CASSVGGKPLSYEQYF.